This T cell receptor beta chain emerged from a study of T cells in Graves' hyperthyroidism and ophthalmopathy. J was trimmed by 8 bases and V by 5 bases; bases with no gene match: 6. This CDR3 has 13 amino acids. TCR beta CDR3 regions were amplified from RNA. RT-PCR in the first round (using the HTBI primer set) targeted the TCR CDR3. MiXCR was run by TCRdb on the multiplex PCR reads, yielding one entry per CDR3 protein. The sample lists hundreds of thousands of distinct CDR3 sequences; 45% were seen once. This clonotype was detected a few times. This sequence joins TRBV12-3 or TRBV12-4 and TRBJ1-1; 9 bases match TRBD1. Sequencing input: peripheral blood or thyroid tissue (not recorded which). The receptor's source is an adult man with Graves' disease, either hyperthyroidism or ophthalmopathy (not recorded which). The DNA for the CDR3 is TGTGCCAGCAGTCCGACAGGGGGGGCCGAAGCTTTCTTT. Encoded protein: CASSPTGGAEAFF.